Shown below are 32 T cell receptor delta chains from a single sample sequenced in a study of γδ T cells in repeated Plasmodium falciparum infection. Bulk repertoires came from Vgamma9/Vdelta2+ or Vdelta2-negative gammadelta T cells flow-sorted from PBMC. With CATT, TCRdb re-called clones from the multiplex PCR reads. The table lists around 50,000 delta-chain clones, 1.5% to 2% of them singletons, with about 8.3% in the top ten. The sequenced material came from gamma-delta T cells from blood. These receptors were taken from a pool of human donors (malaria-infected and uninfected, not separated).

This clone was observed a few times. The V and J genes are TRDV1 and TRDJ1; 12 nucleotides match TRDD3. As TCRdb names no J gene, one was assigned here on the basis of a DNA match to germline. Germline V gene sequence: CDR1 TSWWSYY, CDR2 QGS. This CDR3 region has 22 residues. Trimming took 4 bases from V and 2 from J; bases not matched to a gene: 23. CDR3 sequence (DNA): TGTGCTCTTGGGGCCCGCAAGGCCTTTTTCTGGGGGATACGAGTGTCGACCGATAAACTCATCTTT. This translates into CALGARKAFFWGIRVSTDKLIF.

This clone was observed many times. A read error likely explains this, since a far larger clone differs by one base. The identical CDR3 is also encoded by other nucleotide sequences in the sample. The chain couples TRDV3 to TRDJ1, with 9 bases aligning to TRDD3. The germline gives CDR1 TVYSNPD, CDR2 GDNSRS (reference sequence). The CDR3 sequence is 18 residues long. For the CDR3, the DNA is TGTGCCTTTAACAGGGGTCGTTGGGGGATAAAGGACACCGATAAACTTATCTTT. Translation gives CAFNRGRWGIKDTDKLIF.

This clone is medium-sized. The V call is TRDV2, the J call TRDJ1, with 10 bases lining up with TRDD3. CDR1 is GEAIGNYY, CDR2 EKD, per germline. This CDR3 is 20 amino acids long. With 1 base clipped from V and 2 bases from J, the junction kept 18 bases outside the gene matches. CDR3 coding DNA: TGTGCCTGTGACACTGCCTTCCTTCATGGGGGATACCACGGTACCGATAAACTCATCTTT. Its protein is CACDTAFLHGGYHGTDKLIF.

Concerning this clone itself: The protein TCRdb lists belongs to a much larger clone and differs from this DNA's translation at residue 22, which points to a read error; the protein shown is made from the DNA. This rearrangement joins TRDV1 to TRDJ1, with D perhaps matching TRDD2 or TRDD3 (6 bases each). The J gene comes from matching the DNA to germline here; TCRdb lacks it. This CDR3 comprises 26 residues. The germline CDR1 and CDR2 sequences are TSWWSYY and QGS. The CDR3 DNA sequence: TGTGCTCTTGGGGATGTGGATGATCCTACGTACCCTCAGGGTTCCCCCCATGCCGGATACACCTATAAACTCATCTTT. It translates to CALGDVDDPTYPQGSPHAGYTYKLIF.

The sample holds many counts of this clone. A junction end diverges from the germline sequence, so it may reflect a read error. V and J are TRDV1 and TRDJ1; TRDD3 might be the D (6 bases). The CDR3 length is 19 residues. Germline CDR1 and CDR2: TSWWSYY and QGS. CDR3 nucleotides: TGTGCTATTGGGGAACTAGTTGGTATTGGGGGGAAACAAGCCGATAAACTCATCTTT. Its translation: CAIGELVGIGGKQADKLIF.

As for this clone: The protein given by TCRdb reflects a much larger clone and differs at residue 14 from this DNA's translation, likely from a read error; the protein shown is the DNA's translation. CDR3 in DNA: TGTGCTCTTGGGGAACTAAGACCAGCCCGACCCTTGTACGCCGATAAACTCATCTTT. Translation: CALGELRPARPLYADKLIF. The V gene is TRDV1, the J gene TRDJ1, with D hard to call. TCRdb gives no J gene; it was assigned here by matching the DNA to germline. The CDR3 spans 19 residues. Germline V gives CDR1 TSWWSYY, CDR2 QGS. Trimming shortened V by 0 bases and J by 3 bases, and 23 bases separated the two germline ends.

This clone was observed at least ten times. A far more abundant clone sits one base away, making this likely a read error. The sample carries other DNA sequences with the same CDR3. The chain couples TRDV1 to TRDJ1, with D uncertain. This CDR3 is 16 amino acids long. The germline V gene has CDR1 TSWWSYY and CDR2 QGS. This CDR3 is CALGELLPLYTDKLIF. The CDR3 DNA follows: TGTGCTCTTGGGGAACTACTCCCCCTTTACACAGATAAACTCATCTTT.

This clone was found a few times. The protein in TCRdb stems from a much larger clone and differs at residue 17 from this DNA's translation, likely a read error; here the protein is translated from the DNA. This chain's CDR3 is CALGTIFAGGGYWYTDRLIF. The CDR3 nucleotides are TGTGCTCTTGGGACCATCTTTGCCGGGGGAGGTTACTGGTACACCGATAGACTCATCTTT. This chain connects TRDV1 to TRDJ1, with a possible D match to TRDD3 (6 bases). No J gene was available from TCRdb, and it was assigned here by a germline match of the DNA. The CDR3 totals 20 residues. Germline CDR1 and CDR2: TSWWSYY and QGS.

Comments on this clone: A read error likely explains why the TCRdb protein, taken from a much larger clone, differs from this DNA's translation at residue 13; the protein shown is translated from the DNA. This chain links TRDV1 with TRDJ1; possibly TRDD3 for D (6 bases). The J gene, left out of TCRdb, was set here by checking the DNA against germline. CDR1 and CDR2 from the germline V gene are TSWWSYY and QGS. The germline V and J ends were trimmed by 2 bases and 10 bases, with 23 bases remaining between them. This CDR3 is 16 amino acids long. This CDR3 reads CALGEKYWAHGGRLIF. DNA for the CDR3: TGTGCTCTTGGGGAAAAGTACTGGGCTCATGGGGGTAGACTCATCTTT.

Worth noting for this clone: The protein held in TCRdb is that of a much larger clone and does not match this DNA's translation at residue 5, likely because of a read error; the protein shown is translated from the DNA. V and J are TRDV1 and TRDJ1; the match to TRDD3 covers 9 bases. TCRdb is silent on the J gene; assignment here came from matching the DNA to germline. Germline V gives CDR1 TSWWSYY, CDR2 QGS. V dropped 5 bases and J dropped 7; count of bases not matched to a gene: 32. The CDR3 spans 22 residues. This CDR3 is CALGTRNVRPTLLGDLRGKLIF. In DNA form, the CDR3 reads TGTGCTCTTGGGACTCGCAACGTCCGTCCTACCTTACTGGGGGACCTAAGAGGTAAACTCATCTTT.

This clone was seen a few times. Translating this DNA gives a protein that differs at residue 3 from the TCRdb one, which belongs to a much larger clone; a read error is likely, and the protein shown is this translation. The chain combines TRDV3 with TRDJ1, with 11 bases that match TRDD3. The CDR3 spans 21 residues. Germline lookup yields CDR1 TVYSNPD and CDR2 GDNSRS (reference sequence). V lost 5 bases and J lost 0; bases outside the gene matches: 26. The DNA of the CDR3 is TGTGCCACCATCCCTCGCAAAGACGAGCTGGGGGATACTATGTACACCGATAAACTCATCTTT. It specifies CATIPRKDELGDTMYTDKLIF.

The sample holds a few counts of this clone. This is likely an artifact of a read error, given a far larger clone one base away. Other DNA sequences within the sample encode an identical CDR3. The CDR3 loop is CACDTVGLGDTRGKLIF. DNA for the CDR3: TGTGCCTGCGACACCGTCGGTCTGGGGGATACCCGGGGTAAACTCATCTTT. The chain carries TRDV2 and TRDJ1; 11 bases are shared with TRDD3. TCRdb does not report a J gene; here it was assigned by matching the DNA to germline references. The CDR3 totals 17 residues. CDR1 GEAIGNYY and CDR2 EKD come from the germline V gene.

As concerns this clone: TCRdb's protein, taken from a much larger clone, differs from this DNA's translation at residue 14, likely owing to a read error; the protein displayed comes from the DNA. Other DNA sequences within the sample encode an identical CDR3. V usage is TRDV1 and J usage is TRDJ1; 7 nucleotides agree with TRDD3. In germline, CDR1 is TSWWSYY, CDR2 QGS. V shed 1 base, J shed 3 bases, and the junction held 17 bases outside the gene matches. The CDR3 spans 19 residues. The CDR3 reads CALGEPMLPLGVDADKLIF. DNA for the CDR3: TGTGCTCTTGGGGAACCTATGCTCCCCCTGGGGGTAGACGCCGATAAACTCATCTTT.

This clone was seen a few times. It is likely a read error: a sequence one base away is far more abundant. The sample contains more than one DNA sequence encoding this CDR3. The J gene is TRDJ1, the V gene TRDV2, with 13 bases aligning to TRDD3. No J gene was available from TCRdb, and it was assigned here by a germline match of the DNA. Germline CDR1 GEAIGNYY, CDR2 EKD. The CDR3 length is 19 residues. J gave up 0 bases and V 1 base, and 10 bases lay outside the gene matches. CDR3 in DNA: TGTGCCTGTGACACTCTACGACTGGGGGATACGGGTCACACCGATAAACTCATCTTT. Its translation is CACDTLRLGDTGHTDKLIF.

This clone was detected a few times. A single base is all that separates this from a far larger clone, so a read error is likely. This sample includes further DNA sequences coding for the same CDR3. The V and J genes are TRDV1 and TRDJ1; TRDD2 might be the D (7 bases). TCRdb gives no J gene; it was assigned here by matching the DNA to germline. This CDR3 region has 20 residues. Per the germline V gene, CDR1 is TSWWSYY and CDR2 is QGS. CDR3 protein: CALGEWISYGLGIGTDKLIF. The CDR3 bases are TGCGCTCTTGGGGAATGGATTTCCTACGGTCTGGGGATTGGTACCGATAAACTCATCTTT.

A remark on this clone: TCRdb lists the protein of a much larger clone for this DNA, which differs at residue 14, so this is likely a read error; the protein given here is translated from the DNA itself. This sequence joins TRDV1 and TRDJ1; TRDD3 is a possible D gene (6 bases). Germline CDR1 is TSWWSYY and CDR2 is QGS. The V end lost 5 bases, the J end lost 9 bases, and 28 bases lay between the germline ends. This CDR3 has 17 residues. The CDR3 DNA sequence: TGTGCTCTTGGGACTCCTAGTGTGTCGGGGGAGGTCGGTGAACTCATCTTT. Translated, it gives CALGTPSVSGEVGELIF.

Concerning this clone itself: TCRdb's protein for this DNA is that of a much larger clone and differs from the translation at residue 16, likely a read error; the protein shown is the DNA translation. The rearrangement links TRDV1 to TRDJ1; D remains unclear. The J gene, absent from TCRdb, was called here by matching the DNA to germline. This CDR3 is built from 19 residues. Looked up from germline, CDR1 is TSWWSYY and CDR2 is QGS. The CDR3 protein is CALGGPQGVPRLGTDRLIF. CDR3 coding DNA: TGTGCTCTTGGGGGACCACAAGGGGTGCCCCGTCTTGGAACCGATAGACTCATCTTT.

Concerning this clone itself: The protein in TCRdb stems from a much larger clone and differs at residue 16 from this DNA's translation, likely a read error; here the protein is translated from the DNA. The rearrangement joins TRDV1 to TRDJ1; D unclear. TCRdb leaves out the J gene; it was filled in here by matching the DNA to germline. The V gene lost 7 bases and the J gene lost 10 bases, with 37 bases spanning the gap. Germline lookup yields CDR1 TSWWSYY and CDR2 QGS. The CDR3 is made up of 19 amino acids. The CDR3 reads CALASALRLGAPPAGRLIF. The CDR3 DNA reads as TGTGCTCTTGCGTCAGCACTCCGTCTCGGGGCCCCTCCTGCGGGTAGACTCATCTTT.

This clone was observed a handful of times. TCRdb attributes to this sequence the protein of a much larger clone, which differs from the DNA translation at residue 11; a read error is likely, and the protein displayed is translated from the DNA. The chain recombines TRDV1 with TRDJ1, with TRDD3 matching 8 bases. TCRdb offers no J gene call, so here the DNA was matched to germline to obtain one. This CDR3 has 19 amino acids. Germline V gene lookup returns CDR1 TSWWSYY and CDR2 QGS. With V trimmed by 5 bases and J by 3 bases, 20 bases remained unmatched. In nucleotides, the CDR3 is TGTGCTCTTGGGCCCCGGCGAGGGGGGATATGCTACTCCGCCGATAAACTCATCTTT. Encoded protein: CALGPRRGGICYSADKLIF.

Points on this clone: The protein recorded in TCRdb matches a much larger clone and deviates from this DNA's translation at residue 16, suggesting a read error; the protein here is obtained by translating the DNA. The CDR3 here is CALGERGDSPRRRFTGKLIF. The CDR3 DNA sequence: TGTGCTCTTGGGGAACGGGGCGATAGCCCTCGCCGACGTTTCACCGGTAAACTCATCTTT. The chain joins TRDV1 to TRDJ1; D is unclear. TCRdb supplies no J gene; here it was assigned by aligning the nucleotide sequence to germline. Germline CDR1 TSWWSYY, CDR2 QGS. This CDR3 spans 20 amino acids.

Points on this clone: A far larger clone lies a single base away; this is likely a read error. This sample also contains other DNA sequences that code for the same CDR3. The chain carries TRDV1 and TRDJ1; D may correspond to TRDD2 or TRDD3 (5 bases each). TCRdb gives no J gene; it was assigned here by matching the DNA to germline. The V gene lost 0 bases and the J gene lost 7 bases, with 27 bases spanning the gap. Germline lookup yields CDR1 TSWWSYY and CDR2 QGS. The CDR3 spans 19 residues. The DNA of the CDR3 is TGTGCTCTTGGGGAACTCGGGATCCCTACCGAGTTAGGAAGGAGTAAACTCATCTTT. Translating it yields CALGELGIPTELGRSKLIF.

Regarding this clone: The protein held in TCRdb is that of a much larger clone and does not match this DNA's translation at residue 8, likely because of a read error; the protein shown is translated from the DNA. The chain joins TRDV2 to TRDJ1, with D tentatively TRDD3 (6 bases). V dropped 1 base and J dropped 8 bases, with 16 bases sitting between them. Germline lookup yields CDR1 GEAIGNYY and CDR2 EKD. The CDR3 is 14 residues long. The CDR3 region is CACDTVGAPSKLIF. The CDR3, as DNA: TGTGCCTGTGACACGGTGGGGGCTCCTTCAAAACTCATCTTT.

This clone turned up a few times. The amino acid sequence in TCRdb belongs to a much larger clone and departs from this DNA's translation at residue 23, likely a sequencing read error; the sequence shown is translated from the DNA. The chain links TRDV1 to TRDJ1, with D possibly TRDD3 on 7 matching bases. The J gene, left out of TCRdb, was set here by checking the DNA against germline. The CDR3 loop spans 28 amino acids. V was shortened by 0 bases and J by 3 bases, with 50 bases between the two germline ends. The germline V gene encodes CDR1 TSWWSYY and CDR2 QGS. The chain's CDR3 is CALGELLVGMPPTRLGGTRESYADKLIF. The CDR3 bases are TGTGCTCTTGGGGAACTACTGGTTGGCATGCCTCCTACACGTCTGGGGGGTACCCGCGAATCGTACGCCGATAAACTCATCTTT.

Points on this clone: The protein held in TCRdb is that of a much larger clone and does not match this DNA's translation at residue 15, likely because of a read error; the protein shown is translated from the DNA. The gene calls are TRAV38-2/DV8 and TRDJ1, with D perhaps matching TRDD2 (6 bases). TCRdb is silent on the J gene; assignment here came from matching the DNA to germline. Between the trimmed V and J ends, which lost 0 bases and 0 bases, there was a span of 30 bases. CDR3 length: 22 amino acids. Germline V gives CDR1 TSESDYY, CDR2 QEAYKQQN. The CDR3 bases are TGTGCTTATAGGAGCGTACTTCCTCGGTGTTGGTTGGGGACCCCGTACACCGATAAACTCATCTTT. Residues: CAYRSVLPRCWLGTPYTDKLIF.

There are many counts of this clone. The chain joins TRDV1 to TRDJ1; D gene uncertain. This CDR3 region has 13 residues. Germline CDR1 TSWWSYY, CDR2 QGS. Trimming pared 2 bases from V and 3 bases from J, leaving 7 bases between. CDR3 sequence reads: CALGENFADKLIF. CDR3 DNA: TGTGCTCTTGGGGAAAACTTCGCCGATAAACTCATCTTT.

With respect to this clone: It differs at one base from a far larger clone, so likely a read error. At the DNA level, this CDR3 is encoded by other sequences in the same sample as well. The chain links TRDV2 to TRDJ1; unclear D gene. Here the J gene was assigned by germline matching of the DNA, as TCRdb has none. The CDR3 extends over 16 amino acids. CDR1 is GEAIGNYY and CDR2 is EKD in the germline V gene. With 0 bases removed from V and 0 bases from J, the gap between germline ends came to 13 bases. DNA for the CDR3: TGTGCCTGTGACACCTTAGTGGGTGACTACACCGATAAACTCATCTTT. Its translation is CACDTLVGDYTDKLIF.

In its sample, this clone was seen a few times. A read error likely explains why the TCRdb protein, taken from a much larger clone, differs from this DNA's translation at residue 9; the protein shown is translated from the DNA. The chain is built from TRDV2 and TRDJ1, with 8 bases lining up with TRDD3. No J segment appears in TCRdb, so it was assigned here by matching the sequence to germline. The V segment lost 0 bases and the J segment 0 bases; nucleotides outside the gene matches: 20. The CDR3 consists of 21 residues. Germline CDR1 GEAIGNYY, CDR2 EKD. The CDR3 nucleotides read TGTGCCTGTGACACCGGTTGGGGGATGCGCGCGGGGGGATCGTACACCGATAAACTCATCTTT. Its protein is CACDTGWGMRAGGSYTDKLIF.

In this sample, this clone turned up a few times. TCRdb pairs this DNA with a much larger clone's protein that differs at residue 5, likely a read error; the protein shown was translated from the DNA. The V gene is TRDV2, the J gene TRDJ1; no clear D gene. TCRdb leaves out the J gene; it was filled in here by matching the DNA to germline. Looked up from germline, CDR1 is GEAIGNYY and CDR2 is EKD. V dropped 3 bases and J dropped 0 bases, with 16 bases sitting between them. CDR3 length: 16 residues. The CDR3, as DNA: TGTGCCTGTGACGCAGGGCCGAGAACCTACACCGATAAACTCATCTTT. Translated, it gives CACDAGPRTYTDKLIF.

This clone has at least ten counts. The protein TCRdb lists belongs to a much larger clone and differs from this DNA's translation at residue 14, which points to a read error; the protein shown is made from the DNA. No J gene was called, and the V gene is TRDV1; TRDD3, the table's D call, was not compared with the DNA. CDR1 is TSWWSYY, CDR2 QGS, per germline. The CDR3 has 16 amino acids. DNA of the CDR3: TGTGCTCTTGGGGAACCGGTCCGAAGGGGGATACCCAAACCCATCTTT. Translated: CALGEPVRRGIPKPIF.

About this clone itself: The translation of this DNA and the TCRdb protein of a much larger clone differ at residue 17, probably owing to a read error; the protein shown here is translated from the DNA. This chain joins TRDV1 and TRDJ1; 10 bases map to TRDD3. In germline, CDR1 is TSWWSYY, CDR2 QGS. The CDR3 is 19 amino acids. The chain's CDR3 is CALGEPITRGIRKTDKVIF. CDR3 bases: TGTGCTCTTGGGGAACCCATAACCAGGGGGATACGCAAGACCGATAAAGTCATCTTT.

The sample holds a few counts of this clone. For this DNA, TCRdb reports the protein of a much larger clone, which diverges at residue 7, most likely from a read error; the protein presented here is translated directly from the DNA. The rearrangement joins TRDV1 to TRDJ1, with D maybe TRDD3 (6 bases). V lost 1 base and J lost 0, with 21 bases in between. The CDR3 extends over 19 amino acids. Looked up from germline, CDR1 is TSWWSYY and CDR2 is QGS. The DNA of the CDR3 is TGTGCTCTTGGGGAACACCTCTACTTGGGGATGGTTTACACCGATAAACTCATCTTT. Translating gives CALGEHLYLGMVYTDKLIF.

There are many counts of this clone. TCRdb pairs this DNA with a much larger clone's protein that differs at residue 9, likely a read error; the protein shown was translated from the DNA. This rearrangement joins TRDV1 to TRDJ1; no definite D call. Trimming shortened V by 7 bases and J by 7 bases, and 31 bases separated the two germline ends. Germline CDR1 is TSWWSYY and CDR2 is QGS. The CDR3 consists of 18 residues. The CDR3 sequence: CALEFSGLVTPAKTKLIF. The CDR3, as DNA: TGTGCTCTTGAGTTTTCCGGCCTGGTGACTCCAGCGAAAACTAAACTCATCTTT.